The rows below give T cell receptor beta chains drawn from one sample of a study of PD-L1 blockade in urothelial cancer. Sequencing was performed with immunoSEQ multiplex PCR; in TCRdb, only in-frame clones are kept and a portion is missing. This sample yields under 70,000 clones, of which approximately 78% are seen a single time; around 1.7% belongs to the top ten. Specimen: PBMCs, collected around atezolizumab (anti-PD-L1) treatment. The receptors were gathered from a man in his 70s with urothelial cancer. CDR3s include the opening cysteine and the closing phenylalanine or tryptophan. D genes are given only for firm matches. Some rows mark clone size as missing; the rest say once, few, many or name a class of expanded clone.

size	V	J	D	DNA	CDR3
.	TRBV7-9	TRBJ1-3	TRBD1	TGTGCCAGCAGTTCCGGGACAGGGGGATTTGCTGGAAACACCATATATTTT	CASSSGTGGFAGNTIYF
.	TRBV14	TRBJ2-7	TRBD1	TGTGCCAGCAGCCCCCCCTCTCAGACAGGGATCTACGAGCAGTACTTC	CASSPPSQTGIYEQYF
few	TRBV4-3	TRBJ2-5	.	TGCGCCAGCAGCCAAGATACCGGGAGTGGCCAGACCCAGTACTTC	CASSQDTGSGQTQYF
few	TRBV7-2	TRBJ2-5	TRBD2	TGTGCCAGCAGCTTAGTCTTAGCGGGAGACGGAGAGACCCAGTACTTC	CASSLVLAGDGETQYF
.	TRBV11-2	TRBJ2-7	.	TGTGCCAGCAGCTTCTCGCGGGAAAGTGGCTACGAGCAGTACTTC	CASSFSRESGYEQYF
few	TRBV5-8	TRBJ1-2	.	TGTGCCAGCATTAAAGACAGGCTCTATGGCTACACCTTC	CASIKDRLYGYTF
.	TRBV4-3	TRBJ2-1	TRBD2	TGCGCCAGCAGCCAAGATCAGGCTAGCGGGAGATATGAGCAGTTCTTC	CASSQDQASGRYEQFF
few	TRBV27	TRBJ1-2	.	TGTGCCAGCAGTTCTCAGGGGCCCAACTATGGCTACACCTTC	CASSSQGPNYGYTF
.	TRBV7-9	TRBJ2-1	.	TGTGCCAGCAGCTTACTTACAGGGACGAGCTCCTACAATGAGCAGTTCTTC	CASSLLTGTSSYNEQFF
few	TRBV5-6	TRBJ2-3	.	TGTGCCAGCAGCCTTACTAGCTTCGGGAGCACAGATACGCAGTATTTT	CASSLTSFGSTDTQYF
.	TRBV10-3	TRBJ2-7	TRBD1	TGTGCCATCAGTGAGTCAAGCACGGGACAGGGTACCGAGCAGTACTTC	CAISESSTGQGTEQYF
.	TRBV18	TRBJ2-1	TRBD1	TGTGCCAGCTCACCACAGGACAGGGGGCTCGCGTTCTTC	CASSPQDRGLAFF
.	TRBV6-5	TRBJ2-5	TRBD2	TGTGCCAGCAGTTACGGGACTAGCGGGAGAGAGACCCAGTACTTC	CASSYGTSGRETQYF
once	TRBV27	TRBJ2-7	.	TGTGCCAGCGCCTCGGGGAACAACGGGGAGTACGAGCAGTACTTC	CASASGNNGEYEQYF
once	TRBV4-3	TRBJ2-1	.	TGCGCCAGCAGCCCCTCGTTCAGATACAATGAGCAGTTCTTC	CASSPSFRYNEQFF
once	TRBV7-2	TRBJ2-1	.	TGTGCCAGCAGTCCAACTAGCTCCTACAATGAGCAGTTCTTC	CASSPTSSYNEQFF
few	TRBV9	TRBJ1-5	TRBD1	TGTGCCAGCAGCCCCGACAGGGGCAATCAGCCCCAGCATTTT	CASSPDRGNQPQHF
.	TRBV7-2	TRBJ1-5	.	TGTGCCAGCAGCCGCGAGTCGCATCAGCCCCAGCATTTT	CASSRESHQPQHF
.	TRBV9	TRBJ1-1	.	TGTGCCAGCAGCGGGGGGGGCGGGACTGAAGCTTTCTTT	CASSGGGGTEAFF
.	TRBV7-2	TRBJ2-5	.	TGTGCCAGCAGCTTAGCGCAGGCAGAAGAGACCCAGTACTTC	CASSLAQAEETQYF
.	TRBV10-1	TRBJ2-2	.	TGCGCCAGCAGTGAGAGGGAGGTCACCGGGGAGCTGTTTTTT	CASSEREVTGELFF
.	TRBV6-5	TRBJ2-7	.	TGTGCCAGCAGCCCCGAGCGACCCTACGAGCAGTACTTC	CASSPERPYEQYF
.	TRBV19	TRBJ2-3	.	TGTGCCAGTAGTATAAGCGGGAGCACAGATACGCAGTATTTT	CASSISGSTDTQYF
.	TRBV7-2	TRBJ2-3	TRBD1	TGTGCCAGCAGCTTAGCGGGACAGGGAAGAACAGATACGCAGTATTTT	CASSLAGQGRTDTQYF
few	TRBV6-5	TRBJ2-7	TRBD1	TGTGCCAGCAGTTCTCCGGGACAGGGCTACGAGCAGTACTTC	CASSSPGQGYEQYF
.	TRBV25-1	TRBJ1-3	.	TGTGCCAGCAGTGCAACAGGGAATCAAGGTCCCATATATTTT	CASSATGNQGPIYF
.	TRBV2	TRBJ2-3	TRBD2	TGTGCCAGCTACAAACTAGCGGGCACAGATACGCAGTATTTT	CASYKLAGTDTQYF
.	TRBV5-1	TRBJ1-4	TRBD1	TGCGCCAGCTCGGGACAGGGTGGCACTAATGAAAAACTGTTTTTT	CASSGQGGTNEKLFF
.	TRBV7-2	TRBJ1-2	.	TGTGCCAGCAGTCTTTCAGGGTTCGGGAACTATGGCTACACCTTC	CASSLSGFGNYGYTF
many	TRBV19	TRBJ1-5	.	TGTGCCAGTAGTGACAGGACTCAGCCCCAGCATTTT	CASSDRTQPQHF
few	TRBV5-6	TRBJ1-1	.	TGTGCCAGCAGCTTAAGAGAGGGATGGAACACTGAAGCTTTCTTT	CASSLREGWNTEAFF
.	TRBV7-3	TRBJ2-2	.	TGTGCCAGCAGCTCACAGACCGGGGAGCTGTTTTTT	CASSSQTGELFF
.	TRBV5-1	TRBJ2-2	TRBD2	TGCGCCAGCAGAAGTAGCGGGAGGGGAAGGGCCGGGGAGCTGTTTTTT	CASRSSGRGRAGELFF
.	TRBV4-3	TRBJ1-1	.	TGCGCCAGCAGCCAAGAAGGCGGTCTGACGAACACTGAAGCTTTCTTT	CASSQEGGLTNTEAFF
few	TRBV7-9	TRBJ2-2	.	TGTGCCAGCAGCTTACGCAGGAACACCGGGGAGCTGTTTTTT	CASSLRRNTGELFF
.	TRBV28	TRBJ2-3	.	TGTGCCAGCATGAAGGAGGATACGCAGTATTTT	CASMKEDTQYF
.	TRBV6-5	TRBJ1-1	.	TGTGCCAGCAGCAAAGAATCGGTCTCGCGGGGAGCTTTCTTT	CASSKESVSRGAFF
.	TRBV7-2	TRBJ1-3	TRBD1	TGTGCCAGCTCCATATCACAGGGGGCGGGTGGAAACACCATATATTTT	CASSISQGAGGNTIYF
.	TRBV9	TRBJ2-3	TRBD2	TGTGCCAGCAGCGTGGGGCTAGCGGGTACAGATACGCAGTATTTT	CASSVGLAGTDTQYF
few	TRBV11-3	TRBJ1-1	.	TGTGCCAGCAGCCACAGACGGACAGTTGAAGCTTTCTTT	CASSHRRTVEAFF
.	TRBV5-6	TRBJ2-3	.	TGTGCCGGAAAACGATGGACAGCGGGAAGCACAGATACGCAGTATTTT	CAGKRWTAGSTDTQYF
.	TRBV5-4	TRBJ2-7	.	TGTGCCAGCAGCTTGGCCCAATCCTACGAGCAGTACTTC	CASSLAQSYEQYF
.	TRBV2	TRBJ2-3	TRBD2	TGTGCCAGCAGCTACGGACTAGCGGGACCAGCAGATACGCAGTATTTT	CASSYGLAGPADTQYF
many	TRBV7-9	TRBJ2-7	TRBD1	TGTGCCAGCAGCTTAGGATGGTCCGGGACAGGGGAGCAGTACTTC	CASSLGWSGTGEQYF
.	TRBV9	TRBJ2-2	.	TGTGCCAGCAGCGTGCCAGGGGCGAACACCGGGGAGCTGTTTTTT	CASSVPGANTGELFF
.	TRBV28	TRBJ1-3	TRBD1	TGTGCCAGCATCCAACCCGGACAGGGTTCTGGAAACACCATATATTTT	CASIQPGQGSGNTIYF
.	TRBV5-5	TRBJ2-2	.	TGTGCCAGCAGCTTGACCTACAGGGCCGACACCGGGGAGCTGTTTTTT	CASSLTYRADTGELFF
.	TRBV6-6	TRBJ2-1	TRBD2	TGTGCCAGCAGTCGGCTAGCGGGAGGACACAATGAGCAGTTCTTC	CASSRLAGGHNEQFF
.	TRBV2	TRBJ2-2	.	TGTGCCAGCAGCGGATCGGGGGCCGGGGAGCTGTTTTTT	CASSGSGAGELFF
.	TRBV28	TRBJ2-5	.	TGTGCCAGCAAACGGTGGGTCGGGCAAGAGACCCAGTACTTC	CASKRWVGQETQYF
.	TRBV7-6	TRBJ2-3	TRBD2	TGTGCCAGCAGCCCCCGGACTAGCGGGAGTGATGATACGCAGTATTTT	CASSPRTSGSDDTQYF
.	TRBV7-8	TRBJ1-2	.	TGTGCCAGCAGCTTAGCCGCTAGGTCGGGGGGCTACACCTTC	CASSLAARSGGYTF
.	TRBV6-4	TRBJ2-3	TRBD2	TGTGCCAGCAGTGACCTAGCGGGAGCAGATACGCAGTATTTT	CASSDLAGADTQYF
.	TRBV4-1	TRBJ2-7	.	TGCGCCAGCAGCCAATTTCTCCAGTCCTACGAGCAGTACTTC	CASSQFLQSYEQYF
.	TRBV7-2	TRBJ1-1	TRBD1	TGTGCCAGCAGCTTAGGAAGTACAGGGGGCGCCGCTGAAGCTTTCTTT	CASSLGSTGGAAEAFF
few	TRBV5-1	TRBJ1-1	.	TGCGCCAGCAGCACCGGGGGAAACACTGAAGCTTTCTTT	CASSTGGNTEAFF
.	TRBV7-2	TRBJ1-5	TRBD1	TGTGCCAGCAGCTTAGGACAGGGAGGAGGGCAGCCCCAGCATTTT	CASSLGQGGGQPQHF